The 25 T cell receptor beta chains listed next were all sequenced from one sample in a study of glioma-infiltrating T cells. Amplification of TCR alpha and beta CDR3 regions from RNA used iRepertoire nested multiplex PCR. TCRdb analysed the multiplex PCR reads with MiXCR anew, one entry per CDR3 protein. The sample has approximately 130,000 distinct CDR3 sequences; about 22% are singletons. Sequenced material: glioma tissue, nonneoplastic brain tissue, or PBMCs (not recorded which). The receptors come from a human donor with low-grade glioma or glioblastoma, undergoing nonglioma brain surgery, or in good health (not recorded which).

This clonotype was seen many times. V usage is TRBV20-1 and J usage is TRBJ2-1; weak D call: TRBD1 (5 bases). Germline assignment: CDR1 DFQATT and CDR2 SNEGSKA (reference sequence). Trimming took off 3 bases at V and 8 bases at J, with 11 bases between the two ends. This CDR3 comprises 12 residues. For the CDR3, the DNA is TGCAGTGCTAGGAAGGGGCCGGATGAGCAGTTCTTC. Translation gives CSARKGPDEQFF.

The chain combines TRBV6-1 with TRBJ1-6, with D perhaps matching TRBD1 (5 bases). Trimming shortened V by 3 bases and J by 9 bases, and 18 bases separated the two germline ends. This CDR3 spans 16 amino acids. The germline V gene has CDR1 MNHNS and CDR2 SASEGT. The DNA for the CDR3 is TGTGCCAGCAGTGAGCTGACAGAGTTCTTCCCTTCACCCCTCCACTTT. Translated: CASSELTEFFPSPLHF.

This clonotype was counted between two and nine times. The gene calls are TRBV3-1 and TRBJ2-5; D is undetermined. CDR1 LGHDT and CDR2 YNNKEL come from the germline V gene (reference sequence). The CDR3 spans 14 residues. V was pared by 1 base and J by 3 bases, with 9 bases between. For the CDR3, the DNA is TGTGCCAGCAGCCAAGGGCCACCCAAAGAGACCCAGTACTTC. Encoded protein: CASSQGPPKETQYF.

This clonotype was observed a few times. The genes are TRBV7-7 and TRBJ2-3, with a tentative D call TRBD1 (5 bases). The CDR3 has 15 amino acids. The ends were cut back, 4 bases at V and 0 bases at J, with 11 bases in the middle. Germline CDR1 is SSHAT and CDR2 is FNYEAQ (reference sequence). CDR3 sequence (DNA): TGTGCCAGCAGCTCGACAGACCTTAGCACAGATACGCAGTATTTT. As protein: CASSSTDLSTDTQYF.

This chain joins TRBV19 and TRBJ1-3; 8 bases fit TRBD1. Germline V gene sequence: CDR1 LNHDA, CDR2 SQIVND (reference sequence). V trimming: 11 bases; J trimming: 2 bases; junction bases outside the gene matches: 2. The CDR3 spans 12 residues. The CDR3 here is CAVQGAGNTIYF. The CDR3, as DNA: TGTGCCGTACAGGGGGCTGGAAACACCATATATTTT. The variable domain in full, completed from reference TRBV19 and TRBJ1-3, reads DGGITQSPKYLFRKEGQNVTLSCEQNLNHDAMYWYRQDPGQGLRLIYYSQIVNDFQKGDIAEGYSVSREKKESFPLTVTSAQKNPTAFYLCAVQGAGNTIYFGEGSWLTVV.

This clonotype appeared a few times. The V gene is TRBV28, the J gene TRBJ2-7; tentatively, D is TRBD2 (6 bases). V gave up 3 bases and J gave up 7 bases, with 13 bases separating them. The length of the CDR3 is 13 residues. Germline V gene data show CDR1 as MDHEN and CDR2 as SYDVKM. DNA of the CDR3: TGTGCCAGCAGTTTTGGAGGGGCGGAGGAGCAGTACGTC. It encodes CASSFGGAEEQYV.

V and J are TRBV29-1 and TRBJ1-5; TRBD1 agrees at 9 bases. Germline-derived CDR1 and CDR2 are SQVTM and ANQGSEA. CDR3 length equals 12 residues. V lost 7 bases to trimming and J lost 4 bases; unmatched junction nucleotides: 2. CDR3 residues: CSAGQGNQPQHF. The CDR3 nucleotides read TGCAGCGCTGGACAGGGGAATCAGCCCCAGCATTTT.

This clonotype appeared many times. The chain carries TRBV20-1 and TRBJ2-3; D is uncertain. The CDR3 consists of 11 residues. The V end was cut by 5 bases, the J end by 4 bases, with 7 bases between. Germline CDR1 reads DFQATT; CDR2 reads SNEGSKA (reference sequence). This CDR3 reads CSAGWSDTQYF. CDR3 nucleotides: TGCAGTGCTGGGTGGTCAGATACGCAGTATTTT.

Note on this clonotype: A read error may be the cause here, since a much bigger clone is one base away. The rearrangement joins TRBV27 to TRBJ2-5; D possibly matches TRBD1 or TRBD2 (5 bases each). V was pared by 6 bases and J by 10 bases, with 27 bases between. Germline V gene lookup returns CDR1 MNHEY and CDR2 SMNVEV (reference sequence). The CDR3 spans 16 residues. The CDR3 spells CASSLVVGDGLSIQYF. The CDR3 coding sequence is TGTGCCAGCAGCCTGGTGGTGGGGGACGGACTGTCGATCCAGTACTTC.

This clonotype was recorded at least ten times. The chain joins TRBV20-1 to TRBJ2-5, with D possibly being TRBD1 or TRBD2 (5 bases each). V lost 0 bases and J lost 4, with 15 bases in between. CDR1 is DFQATT, CDR2 SNEGSKA, per germline (reference sequence). The CDR3 length is 15 residues. CDR3 in DNA: TGCAGTGCTAGAGATCTTGGATGGGGGTTAGAGACCCAGTACTTC. Protein sequence: CSARDLGWGLETQYF.

The chain recombines TRBV28 with TRBJ2-5, with D uncertain. V gave up 5 bases and J gave up 5 bases, with 18 bases separating them. The CDR3 runs 15 residues. CDR1 and CDR2 from the germline V gene are MDHEN and SYDVKM. The CDR3 loop is CASSPPGRFRETQYF. The CDR3 DNA reads as TGTGCCAGCAGTCCCCCTGGCCGTTTCCGTGAGACCCAGTACTTC.

Only a few counts were recorded for this clonotype. This rearrangement joins TRBV20-1 to TRBJ1-6, with a tentative D call TRBD1 (5 bases). V was trimmed by 3 bases and J by 11 bases, leaving 14 bases between them. CDR1 DFQATT and CDR2 SNEGSKA come from the germline V gene (reference sequence). This CDR3 has 13 residues. CDR3 sequence: CSASREQGAPLHF. The CDR3 DNA reads TGCAGTGCTAGCCGGGAGCAGGGTGCACCCCTCCACTTT.

Only a few counts were recorded for this clonotype. The chain couples TRBV6-1 to TRBJ2-5, with TRBD2 matching over 8 bases. CDR3 length: 13 amino acids. Germline CDR1 MNHNS, CDR2 SASEGT. The trim removed 6 bases at V and 2 bases at J, leaving 2 bases unmatched. The DNA of the CDR3 is TGTGCCAGCAGAATAGCGGGGCAAGAGACCCAGTACTTC. The encoded protein is CASRIAGQETQYF.

As to this clonotype: A much larger clone sits a single nucleotide away, making a read error possible. The CDR3 carries no conserved terminal phenylalanine or tryptophan, so it likely arises from a read error. The chain couples TRBV2 to TRBJ2-1; D possibly matches TRBD1 or TRBD2 (5 bases each). Trimming pared 8 bases from V and 6 bases from J, leaving 8 bases between. CDR1 is SNHLY and CDR2 is FYNNEI in the germline V gene. The CDR3 sequence is 11 residues long. The CDR3 DNA is TGTGCCAGCGAGGGACGCAATGAGCAGTTCATC. As protein: CASEGRNEQFI.

This clonotype has a handful of counts. CDR3: CASSLVTGTDNNQPQHF. CDR3 DNA sequence: TGTGCCAGCAGCTTAGTCACAGGGACAGACAATAATCAGCCCCAGCATTTT. V gene TRBV7-9 combines with J gene TRBJ1-5, with 7 bases that match TRBD1. Germline assignment: CDR1 SEHNR and CDR2 FQNEAQ (reference sequence). The CDR3 has 17 amino acids. With 1 base clipped from V and 4 bases from J, the junction kept 10 bases outside the gene matches.

This clonotype appeared a few times. This rearrangement joins TRBV4-1 to TRBJ1-2, with D tentatively TRBD1 (5 bases). In germline, CDR1 is MGHRA, CDR2 YSYEKL. CDR3 length: 15 residues. V was clipped by 4 bases and J by 3 bases, with 15 bases between them. As DNA, the CDR3 is TGCGCCAGCAGCCTCCGGGACGTTACGGACTATGGCTACACCTTC. It translates to CASSLRDVTDYGYTF.

Ten or more counts support this clonotype. This chain uses TRBV2 with TRBJ1-5, with TRBD1 identical over 7 bases. The CDR3 is 16 amino acids. Per the germline V gene, CDR1 is SNHLY and CDR2 is FYNNEI. V was clipped by 3 bases and J by 0 bases; unmatched bases: 5. CDR3 amino acids: CASSEDGQASNQPQHF. The DNA for the CDR3 is TGTGCCAGCAGTGAGGATGGACAGGCTAGCAATCAGCCCCAGCATTTT.

The gene calls are TRBV20-1 and TRBJ2-2, with D possibly TRBD1 on 5 matching bases. The CDR3 is 18 amino acids. Germline CDR1 reads DFQATT; CDR2 reads SNEGSKA (reference sequence). Trimming shortened V by 3 bases and J by 4 bases, and 24 bases separated the two germline ends. The CDR3 DNA reads as TGCAGTGCTAGTTCGATCGCCGGGCAGGGTCAGGGCACCGGGGAGCTGTTTTTT. Translating it yields CSASSIAGQGQGTGELFF.

The CDR3 DNA reads TGCAGCGGGATAGGGTTTGCCAAAAACATTCAGTACTTC. Translating it yields CSGIGFAKNIQYF. The chain links TRBV29-1 to TRBJ2-4; D is undetermined. Germline assignment: CDR1 SQVTM and CDR2 ANQGSEA. Between the trimmed V and J ends, which lost 7 bases and 1 base, there was a span of 11 bases. The CDR3 spans 13 residues.

This sequence joins TRBV4-1 and TRBJ2-1; 9 bases are a match to TRBD2. V was pared by 3 bases and J by 13 bases, with 22 bases of the junction left unmatched. The germline gives CDR1 MGHRA, CDR2 YSYEKL. CDR3 length equals 18 residues. CDR3 DNA sequence: TGCGCCAGCAGCCACCAAGGGGTAGCGGGGGCCACCCAAGAGACCCAGTTCTTC. This gives the protein CASSHQGVAGATQETQFF.

This clonotype was found a few times. The chain carries TRBV7-9 and TRBJ2-5; D gene uncertain. Between the trimmed V and J ends, which lost 5 bases and 5 bases, there was a span of 9 bases. The CDR3 has 12 amino acids. From germline, CDR1 is SEHNR and CDR2 FQNEAQ (reference sequence). The DNA for the CDR3 is TGTGCCAGCAGCCAGCCCGCCGAGACCCAGTACTTC. Translating gives CASSQPAETQYF.

With respect to this clonotype: Possible read error: a much larger clone is one base away. CDR3 in amino acids: CATSYPTPTAKETQYF. The CDR3 DNA sequence: TGTGCCACCAGTTATCCCACTCCGACAGCGAAAGAGACCCAGTACTTC. This chain connects TRBV24-1 to TRBJ2-5; the D gene is possibly TRBD1 (5 bases). The V end lost 6 bases, the J end lost 3 bases, and 19 bases lay between the germline ends. The CDR3 totals 16 residues. The V gene's germline CDR1 is KGHDR and CDR2 SFDVKD.

The chain recombines TRBV14 with TRBJ1-3, with D hard to call. Per germline, CDR1 SGHDN and CDR2 FVKESK. CDR3 length: 15 amino acids. Trimming cost V 3 bases and J 4 bases, with 13 bases left between them. The CDR3 DNA follows: TGTGCCAGCAGCCAGGAGCTCGGACCGGGAAACACCATATATTTT. Translated: CASSQELGPGNTIYF. The full variable domain, rest sourced from reference TRBV14 and TRBJ1-3, is EAGVTQFPSHSVIEKGQTVTLRCDPISGHDNLYWYRRVMGKEIKFLLHFVKESKQDESGMPNNRFLAERTGGTYSTLKVQPAELEDSGVYFCASSQELGPGNTIYFGEGSWLTVV.

On this clonotype itself: Just one base apart from a much larger clone, this may be a read error. The chain has TRBV20-1 and TRBJ1-4; D call uncertain. V dropped 3 bases and J dropped 12 bases, with 20 bases sitting between them. Germline values: CDR1 DFQATT, CDR2 SNEGSKA (reference sequence). The CDR3 consists of 14 residues. CDR3 sequence: CSARASRAREELFF. The DNA of the CDR3 is TGCAGTGCTAGGGCCTCTCGGGCTCGGGAAGAACTGTTTTTT.

Notes on this clonotype: This CDR3 fails to terminate in the conserved phenylalanine or tryptophan, so it likely reflects a read error. The chain joins TRBV7-3 to TRBJ2-1; tentatively, D is TRBD2 (5 bases). CDR1 and CDR2 (germline): SGHTA, FQGTGA. CDR3 size: 18 residues. The CDR3 is CAGSLSSLRGSSYNEQFL. As DNA, the CDR3 is TGTGCCGGCAGCTTATCGTCCCTCCGGGGATCCTCCTACAATGAGCAGTTCTTA.